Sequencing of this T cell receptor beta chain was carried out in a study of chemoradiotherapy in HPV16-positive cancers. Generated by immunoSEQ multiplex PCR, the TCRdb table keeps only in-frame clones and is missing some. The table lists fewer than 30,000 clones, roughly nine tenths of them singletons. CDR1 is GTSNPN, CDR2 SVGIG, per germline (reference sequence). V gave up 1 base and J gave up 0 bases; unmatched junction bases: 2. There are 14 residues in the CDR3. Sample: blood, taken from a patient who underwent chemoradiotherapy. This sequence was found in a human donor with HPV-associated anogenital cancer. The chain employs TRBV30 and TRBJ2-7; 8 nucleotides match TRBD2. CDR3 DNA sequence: TGTGCCTGGAGTGCGGGACTAGACTCCTACGAGCAGTACTTC. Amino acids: CAWSAGLDSYEQYF.